The sequence of this TCR beta chain was determined in a study of CD8+ T cells in alopecia areata. Overall study: Tofacitinib ran 6 to 18 months, followed by 6 months off drug. Study findings and constraints: Clarity of TCR sharing across patients fell short of that in mice, possibly HLA-related. Sequencing of scalp samples also includes resident alphabeta T cells from normal skin. Affected lesional scalp, above all in alopecia totalis/universalis, was more clonal than normal scalp.

RNA extraction and reverse transcription yielded cDNA as sequencing template. Method: immunoSEQ multiplex PCR; TCRdb's copy keeps in-frame clones and lacks some. The repertoire includes approximately 12,000 clones, about 60% of them detected once, and around an eighth sits in the top ten. Lesional scalp punch biopsies and peripheral blood were collected from alopecia areata patients. The germline gives CDR1 SGHTA, CDR2 FQGNSA. This CDR3 contains 16 residues. The J segment lost 6 bases and the V segment lost 4 bases, leaving 7 bases of the junction unmatched. To note about this clone: Its target is unknown.

Source material: skin. The chain has TRBV7-2 and TRBJ2-7; 15 positions match TRBD2. This clonotype was sampled from a human donor with alopecia areata. The CDR3 DNA is TGTGCCAGCAGCTGGCGGACTAGCGGGGGGGCGTTCGAGCAGTACTTC. Protein sequence: CASSWRTSGGAFEQYF.